This T cell receptor (delta chain) was profiled in a study of γδ T cells in repeated Plasmodium falciparum infection (dated by TCRdb to the early 2020s). For the wider study: The natural-infection arm enrolled Malian children exposed to intense seasonal malaria transmission and compared the Malian children with Australian children matched for age and gender. Four controlled human malaria infections were administered to roughly 5 malaria-naive U.S. adults over approximately 580 days by bites from P. falciparum NF54-infected Anopheles stephensi mosquitoes. Samples were collected from controlled-infection subjects at baseline, immediately before selected infections, and 21 days after each infection. Malian gammadelta TCR repertoires were analysed cross-sectionally in periods with no transmission and longitudinally across episodes of acute febrile malaria. Using both natural infection in Mali and controlled human malaria infection, the study looked at the way repeated Plasmodium falciparum infection shapes the human gammadelta T cell repertoire.

For bulk TCR repertoire analysis, Vgamma9/Vdelta2+ and Vdelta2-negative gammadelta T cell populations were flow-sorted out of peripheral blood mononuclear cells. Library generation was performed with multiplex PCR. Sequencing was carried out with an Illumina MiSeq. Both TCR gamma (TRG) and TCR delta (TRD) chains were sequenced from each sorted gammadelta T cell sample. As for the authors' bioinformatics: Clonotype tree plots, accumulated frequency of the top 20 clonotypes, diversity index (DI) and D75 metrics were included in the repertoire analyses. In TCRdb, clones were called once more from the public reads by CATT, and rows of identical DNA were later combined. TCRdb's processing, not the authors' own work, is the source of the V and J calls. The sample data list approximately 90,000 delta-chain clones, and over 0.9% of these were observed just once. Of the sample, approximately 10% is held by the ten largest clones.

Study-wide findings and limitations: Across time and infection, the Vgamma9/Vdelta2+ TCR repertoires showed a highly stable polyclonal makeup, with many TCRgamma sequences overlapping between individuals. Waves of new clonotype selection in Vdelta2-negative, largely Vdelta1+, gammadelta TCR repertoires appeared to be driven by repeated controlled infections. The Malian cohort was drawn from a small rural village made up mostly of one ethnic group, which limits generalizability. Compared with the repertoires of Australian children, the Vdelta2-negative gammadelta TCR repertoires of Malian children appeared more clonally expanded, less diverse and less shared. Because the controlled-infection cohort was small, analysis of inter-individual variability in gammadelta T cell responses was limited.

Via the germline V gene, CDR1 is TSWWSYY and CDR2 QGS. The CDR3 holds 15 amino acids from the cysteine to the phenylalanine. CDR3 DNA only is kept here, 45 bases in frame from base 1. This clone appeared a few times. What antigen it recognizes has not been identified. A read error likely explains this, since a far larger clone differs by one base. The same CDR3 arises from other DNA sequences in this sample as well. The V and J segments used are TRDV1 and TRDJ1; the D gene remains uncertain. The clonotype originates from a pool of human donors (malaria-infected and uninfected, not separated). The sample comprised gamma-delta T cells from blood. The nucleotides read TGTGCTCTTGGGCTTAGCCCCACCGCCACCGTTAAACTCATCTTT. Its protein is CALGLSPTATVKLIF.